This T cell receptor (beta chain) was captured in a study of blood T cell repertoires in COVID-19. Losses at the gene ends were 5 bases for V and 0 bases for J; bases not matched to a gene: 7. The CDR3 has 16 residues. Germline lookup yields CDR1 SGHAT and CDR2 FQNNGV. The assay was immunoSEQ multiplex PCR, and TCRdb's table has in-frame clones only and misses some. The repertoire holds some 180,000 clones, with 65% to 80% as singletons. The chain employs TRBV11-2 and TRBJ1-5; 7 positions match TRBD1. The sample taken for sequencing was peripheral blood. The sequence was collected from a man aged 45 to 65 who had recovered from COVID-19. The CDR3 DNA reads TGTGCCAGCAGCGCCGAGGGACAGTATAGCAATCAGCCCCAGCATTTT. Protein product: CASSAEGQYSNQPQHF.